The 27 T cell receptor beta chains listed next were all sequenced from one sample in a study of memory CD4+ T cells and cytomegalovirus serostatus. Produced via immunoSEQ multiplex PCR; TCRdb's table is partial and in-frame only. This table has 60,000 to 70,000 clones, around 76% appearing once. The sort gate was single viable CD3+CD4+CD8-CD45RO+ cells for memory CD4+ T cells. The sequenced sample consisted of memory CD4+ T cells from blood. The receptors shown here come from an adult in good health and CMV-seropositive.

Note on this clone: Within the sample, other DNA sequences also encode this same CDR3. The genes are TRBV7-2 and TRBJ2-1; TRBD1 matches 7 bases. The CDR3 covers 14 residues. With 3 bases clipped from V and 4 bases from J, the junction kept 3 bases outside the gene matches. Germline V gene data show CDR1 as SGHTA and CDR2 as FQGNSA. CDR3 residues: CASSLGTEYNEQFF. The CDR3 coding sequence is TGTGCCAGCAGCTTGGGGACAGAATACAATGAGCAGTTCTTC.

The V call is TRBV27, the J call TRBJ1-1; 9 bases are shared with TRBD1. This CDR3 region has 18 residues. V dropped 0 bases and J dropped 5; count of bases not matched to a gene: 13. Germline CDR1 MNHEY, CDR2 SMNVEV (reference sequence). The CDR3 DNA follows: TGTGCCAGCAGTTTATCGGTAAAGGGGACAGGGTCGGGAACTGAAGCTTTCTTT. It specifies CASSLSVKGTGSGTEAFF.

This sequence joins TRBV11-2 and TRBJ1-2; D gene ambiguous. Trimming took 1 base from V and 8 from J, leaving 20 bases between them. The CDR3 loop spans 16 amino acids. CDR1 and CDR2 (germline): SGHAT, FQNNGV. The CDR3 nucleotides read TGTGCCAGCAGCTTAGGAAGGGCGGGCAGCCTCGAGGGCTACACCTTC. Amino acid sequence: CASSLGRAGSLEGYTF. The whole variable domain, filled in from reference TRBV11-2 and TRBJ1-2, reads EAGVAQSPRYKIIEKRQSVAFWCNPISGHATLYWYQQILGQGPKLLIQFQNNGVVDDSQLPKDRFSAERLKGVDSTLKIQPAKLEDSAVYLCASSLGRAGSLEGYTFGSGTRLTVV.

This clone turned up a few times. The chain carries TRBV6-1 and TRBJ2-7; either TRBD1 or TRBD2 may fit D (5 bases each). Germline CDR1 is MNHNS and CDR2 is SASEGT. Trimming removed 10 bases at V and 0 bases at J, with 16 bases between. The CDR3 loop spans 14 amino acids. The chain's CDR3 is CATQRDPVSYEQYF. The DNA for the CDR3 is TGTGCCACCCAACGGGACCCCGTCTCCTACGAGCAGTACTTC.

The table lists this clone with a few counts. CDR3 loop: CSVLPGEGRVTEAFF. The CDR3 bases are TGCAGCGTCCTGCCAGGGGAAGGTAGGGTCACTGAAGCTTTCTTT. The chain uses TRBV29-1 and TRBJ1-1; a weak D match, TRBD1 (6 bases). The V and J ends lost 6 bases and 4 bases respectively, with 21 bases between them. Per the germline V gene, CDR1 is SQVTM and CDR2 is ANQGSEA. This CDR3 spans 15 amino acids.

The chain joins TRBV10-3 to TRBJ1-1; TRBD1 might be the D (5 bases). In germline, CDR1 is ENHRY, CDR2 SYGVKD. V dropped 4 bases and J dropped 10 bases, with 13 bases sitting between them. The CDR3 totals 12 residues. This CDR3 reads CAISGWQGGAFF. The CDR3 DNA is TGTGCCATCAGTGGGTGGCAGGGTGGAGCTTTCTTT.

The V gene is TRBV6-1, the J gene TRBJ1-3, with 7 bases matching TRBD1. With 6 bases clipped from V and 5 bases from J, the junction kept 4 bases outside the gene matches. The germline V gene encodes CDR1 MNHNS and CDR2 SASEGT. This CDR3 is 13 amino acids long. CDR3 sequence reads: CASRDRFRNTIYF. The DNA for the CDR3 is TGTGCCAGCAGGGACAGGTTCCGAAACACCATATATTTT.

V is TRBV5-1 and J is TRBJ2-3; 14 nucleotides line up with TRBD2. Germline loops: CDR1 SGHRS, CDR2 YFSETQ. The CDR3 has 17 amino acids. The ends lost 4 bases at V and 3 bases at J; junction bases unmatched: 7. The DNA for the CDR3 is TGCGCCAGCAGCAAAGGGACTAGCGGGAGTGGGACAGATACGCAGTATTTT. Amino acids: CASSKGTSGSGTDTQYF. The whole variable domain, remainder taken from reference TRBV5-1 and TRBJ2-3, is KAGVTQTPRYLIKTRGQQVTLSCSPISGHRSVSWYQQTPGQGLQFLFEYFSETQRNKGNFPGRFSGRQFSNSRSEMNVSTLELGDSALYLCASSKGTSGSGTDTQYFGPGTRLTVL.

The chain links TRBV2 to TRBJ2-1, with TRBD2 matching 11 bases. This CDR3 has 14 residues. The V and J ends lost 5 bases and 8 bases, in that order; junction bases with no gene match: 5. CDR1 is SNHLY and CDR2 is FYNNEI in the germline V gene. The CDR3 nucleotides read TGTGCCAGCAGTCTAGCGGGAGGAGGGGATGAGCAGTTCTTC. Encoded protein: CASSLAGGGDEQFF.

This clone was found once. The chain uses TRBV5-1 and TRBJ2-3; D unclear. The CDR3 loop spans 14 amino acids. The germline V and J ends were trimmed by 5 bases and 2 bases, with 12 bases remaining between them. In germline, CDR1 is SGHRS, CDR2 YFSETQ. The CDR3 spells CASSSAGNTDTQYF. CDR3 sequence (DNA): TGCGCCAGCAGTTCCGCCGGAAACACAGATACGCAGTATTTT. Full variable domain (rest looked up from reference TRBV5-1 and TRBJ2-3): KAGVTQTPRYLIKTRGQQVTLSCSPISGHRSVSWYQQTPGQGLQFLFEYFSETQRNKGNFPGRFSGRQFSNSRSEMNVSTLELGDSALYLCASSSAGNTDTQYFGPGTRLTVL.

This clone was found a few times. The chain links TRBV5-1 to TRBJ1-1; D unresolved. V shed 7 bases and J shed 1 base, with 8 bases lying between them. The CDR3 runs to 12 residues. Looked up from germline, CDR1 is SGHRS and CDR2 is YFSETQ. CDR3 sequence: CASGVGNTEAFF. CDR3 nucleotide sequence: TGCGCCAGCGGTGTGGGGAACACTGAAGCTTTCTTT.

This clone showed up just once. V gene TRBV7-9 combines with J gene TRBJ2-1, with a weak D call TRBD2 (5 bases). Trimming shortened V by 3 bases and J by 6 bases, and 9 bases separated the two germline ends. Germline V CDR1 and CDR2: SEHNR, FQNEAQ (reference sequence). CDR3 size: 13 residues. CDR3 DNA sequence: TGTGCCAGCAGCTTCGGAAGCGGCAATGAGCAGTTCTTC. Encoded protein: CASSFGSGNEQFF.

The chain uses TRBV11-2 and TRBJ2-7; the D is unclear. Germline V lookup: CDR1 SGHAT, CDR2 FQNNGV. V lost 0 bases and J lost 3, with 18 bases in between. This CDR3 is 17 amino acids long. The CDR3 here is CASSLDRQGLTIYEQYF. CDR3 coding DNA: TGTGCCAGCAGCTTAGATCGTCAAGGCTTAACAATCTACGAGCAGTACTTC.

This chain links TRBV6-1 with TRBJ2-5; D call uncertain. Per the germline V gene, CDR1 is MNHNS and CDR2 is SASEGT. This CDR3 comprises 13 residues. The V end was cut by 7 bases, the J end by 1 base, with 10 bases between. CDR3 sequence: CASTEIGQETQYF. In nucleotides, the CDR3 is TGTGCCAGCACGGAAATCGGCCAAGAGACCCAGTACTTC.

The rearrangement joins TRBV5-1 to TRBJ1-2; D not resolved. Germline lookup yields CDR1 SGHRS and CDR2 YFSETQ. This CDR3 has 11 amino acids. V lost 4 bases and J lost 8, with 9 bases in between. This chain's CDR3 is CASSSGRGYTF. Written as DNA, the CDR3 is TGCGCCAGCAGCAGCGGACGGGGCTACACCTTC. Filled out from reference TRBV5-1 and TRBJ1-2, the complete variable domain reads KAGVTQTPRYLIKTRGQQVTLSCSPISGHRSVSWYQQTPGQGLQFLFEYFSETQRNKGNFPGRFSGRQFSNSRSEMNVSTLELGDSALYLCASSSGRGYTFGSGTRLTVV.

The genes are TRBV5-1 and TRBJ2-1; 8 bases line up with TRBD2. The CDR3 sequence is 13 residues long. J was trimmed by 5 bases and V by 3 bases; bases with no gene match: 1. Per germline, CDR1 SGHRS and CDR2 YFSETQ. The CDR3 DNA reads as TGCGCCAGCAGCTCCGGGGGGGACAATGAGCAGTTCTTC. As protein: CASSSGGDNEQFF. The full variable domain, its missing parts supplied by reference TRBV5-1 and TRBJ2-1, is KAGVTQTPRYLIKTRGQQVTLSCSPISGHRSVSWYQQTPGQGLQFLFEYFSETQRNKGNFPGRFSGRQFSNSRSEMNVSTLELGDSALYLCASSSGGDNEQFFGPGTRLTVL.

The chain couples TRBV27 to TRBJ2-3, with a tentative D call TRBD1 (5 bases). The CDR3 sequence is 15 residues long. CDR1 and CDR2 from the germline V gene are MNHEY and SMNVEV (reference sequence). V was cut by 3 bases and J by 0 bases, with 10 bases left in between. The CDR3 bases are TGTGCCAGCAGTTTGAAGGGGTGGAGCACAGATACGCAGTATTTT. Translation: CASSLKGWSTDTQYF.

For the CDR3, the DNA is TGTGCCAGCAGTGAACCCGGGACAGGGGTATACGAGCAGTACTTC. Translating it yields CASSEPGTGVYEQYF. This chain joins TRBV2 and TRBJ2-7, with 10 bases lining up with TRBD1. Germline V CDR1 and CDR2: SNHLY, FYNNEI. Trimming at V came to 2 bases and at J to 4 bases, leaving 5 bases not matched to a gene. The CDR3 contains 15 residues.

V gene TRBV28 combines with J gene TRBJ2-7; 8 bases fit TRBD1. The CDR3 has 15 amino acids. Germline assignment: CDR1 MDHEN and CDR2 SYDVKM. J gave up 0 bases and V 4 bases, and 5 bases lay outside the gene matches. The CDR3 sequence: CASSSGTGVSYEQYF. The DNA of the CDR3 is TGTGCCAGCAGTTCAGGGACAGGCGTCTCCTACGAGCAGTACTTC.

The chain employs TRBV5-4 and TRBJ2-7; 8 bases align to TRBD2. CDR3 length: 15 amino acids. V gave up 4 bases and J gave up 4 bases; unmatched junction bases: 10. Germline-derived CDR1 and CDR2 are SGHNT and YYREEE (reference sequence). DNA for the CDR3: TGTGCCAGCAGCCCATCGGGGGGGGCGCGGTACGAGCAGTACTTC. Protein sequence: CASSPSGGARYEQYF. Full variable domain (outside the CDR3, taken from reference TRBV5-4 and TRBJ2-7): ETGVTQSPTHLIKTRGQQVTLRCSSQSGHNTVSWYQQALGQGPQFIFQYYREEENGRGNFPPRFSGLQFPNYSSELNVNALELDDSALYLCASSPSGGARYEQYFGPGTRLTVT.

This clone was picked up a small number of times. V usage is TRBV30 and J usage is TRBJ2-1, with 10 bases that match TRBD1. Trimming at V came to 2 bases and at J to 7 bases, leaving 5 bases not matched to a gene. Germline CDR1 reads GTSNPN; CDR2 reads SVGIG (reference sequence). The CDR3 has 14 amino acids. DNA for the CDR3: TGTGCCTGGAGTCCCGGACAGGGGGAGAATGAGCAGTTCTTC. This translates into CAWSPGQGENEQFF.

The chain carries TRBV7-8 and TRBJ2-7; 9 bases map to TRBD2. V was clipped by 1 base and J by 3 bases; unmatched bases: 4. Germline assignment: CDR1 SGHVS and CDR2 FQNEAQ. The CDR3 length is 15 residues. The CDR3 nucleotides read TGTGCCAGCAGCTTAGGACTAGCGGAAATCTACGAGCAGTACTTC. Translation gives CASSLGLAEIYEQYF.

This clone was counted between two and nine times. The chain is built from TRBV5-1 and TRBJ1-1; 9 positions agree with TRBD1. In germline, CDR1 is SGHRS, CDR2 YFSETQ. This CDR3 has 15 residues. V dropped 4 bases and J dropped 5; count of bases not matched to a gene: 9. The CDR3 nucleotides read TGCGCCAGCAGCCCAGGACAGGGGCGCGGGACTGAAGCTTTCTTT. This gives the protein CASSPGQGRGTEAFF.

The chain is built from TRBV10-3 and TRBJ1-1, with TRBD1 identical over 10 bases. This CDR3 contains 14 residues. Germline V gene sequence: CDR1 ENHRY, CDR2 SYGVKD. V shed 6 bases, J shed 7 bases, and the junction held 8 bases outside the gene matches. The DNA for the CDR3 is TGTGCCATCAGATCCGGGACAGGGGAGGATGAAGCTTTCTTT. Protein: CAIRSGTGEDEAFF.

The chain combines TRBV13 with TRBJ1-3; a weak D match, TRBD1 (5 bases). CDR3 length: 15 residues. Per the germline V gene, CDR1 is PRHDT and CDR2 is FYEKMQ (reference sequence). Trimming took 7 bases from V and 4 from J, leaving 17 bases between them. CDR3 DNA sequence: TGTGCCAGCACCGAACACCGGGACGGGGGAAACACCATATATTTT. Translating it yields CASTEHRDGGNTIYF.

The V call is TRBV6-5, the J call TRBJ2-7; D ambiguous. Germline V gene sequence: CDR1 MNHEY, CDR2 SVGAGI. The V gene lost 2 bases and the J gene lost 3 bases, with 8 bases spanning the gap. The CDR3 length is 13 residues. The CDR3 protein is CASSYNSYYEQYF. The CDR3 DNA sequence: TGTGCCAGCAGTTACAACAGCTACTACGAGCAGTACTTC.

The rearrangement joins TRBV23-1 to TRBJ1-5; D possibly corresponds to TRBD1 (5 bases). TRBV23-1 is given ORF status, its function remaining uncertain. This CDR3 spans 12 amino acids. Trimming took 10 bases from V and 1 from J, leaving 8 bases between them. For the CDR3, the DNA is TGCGCCACCAGACAGAGCAATCAGCCCCAGCATTTT. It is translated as CATRQSNQPQHF.